This T cell receptor beta chain appears in the sequencing data of a study of blood T cell repertoires in COVID-19. Study as a whole: The samples span acute and convalescent COVID-19 from the United States, Italy and Spain. T cells, B-cell-depleted T cells, or PBMCs provided the cDNA or gDNA that served as material.

Looked up from germline, CDR1 is LNHDA and CDR2 is SQIVND (reference sequence). This CDR3 spans 16 amino acids. After removal of 4 bases from V and 7 bases from J, the junction contained 11 bases not matched to a gene. The data were produced by immunoSEQ multiplex PCR, yet TCRdb's version contains in-frame clones alone and is incomplete. The table lists roughly 150,000 clones, more than 75% of them singletons. The sequence derives from a man over 45 who had recovered from COVID-19. V gene TRBV19 combines with J gene TRBJ1-4; 8 bases are shared with TRBD1. Sequenced: peripheral blood. CDR3: CASSTRGGTGLEKLFF. CDR3 nucleotides: TGTGCCAGTAGTACTAGAGGCGGGACAGGCCTTGAAAAACTGTTTTTT.